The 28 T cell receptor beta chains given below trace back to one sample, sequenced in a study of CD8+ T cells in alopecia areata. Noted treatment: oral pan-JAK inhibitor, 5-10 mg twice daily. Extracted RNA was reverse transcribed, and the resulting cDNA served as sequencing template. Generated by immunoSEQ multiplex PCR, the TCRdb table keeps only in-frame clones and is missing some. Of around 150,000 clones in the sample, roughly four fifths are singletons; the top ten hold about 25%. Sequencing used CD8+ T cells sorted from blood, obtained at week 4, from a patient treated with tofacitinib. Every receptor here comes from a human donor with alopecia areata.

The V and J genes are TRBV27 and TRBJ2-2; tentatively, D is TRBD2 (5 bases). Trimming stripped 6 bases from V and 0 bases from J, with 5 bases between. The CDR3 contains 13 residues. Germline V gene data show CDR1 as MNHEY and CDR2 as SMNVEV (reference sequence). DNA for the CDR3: TGTGCCAGCAGGACTACGAACACCGGGGAGCTGTTTTTT. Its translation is CASRTTNTGELFF.

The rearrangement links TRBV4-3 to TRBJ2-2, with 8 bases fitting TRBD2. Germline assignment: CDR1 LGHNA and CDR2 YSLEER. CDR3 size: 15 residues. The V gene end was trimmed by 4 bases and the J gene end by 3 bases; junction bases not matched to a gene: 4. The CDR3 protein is CASSPGLAYTGELFF. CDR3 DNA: TGCGCCAGCAGCCCAGGACTAGCCTACACCGGGGAGCTGTTTTTT.

CDR3 coding DNA: TGTGCCAGCAGCTTGGAGGCATCTGGAAACACCATATATTTT. Protein: CASSLEASGNTIYF. The rearrangement uses TRBV7-2 and TRBJ1-3; D not resolved. The CDR3 contains 14 residues. V was shortened by 3 bases and J by 1 base, with 7 bases between the two germline ends. The germline V gene encodes CDR1 SGHTA and CDR2 FQGNSA.

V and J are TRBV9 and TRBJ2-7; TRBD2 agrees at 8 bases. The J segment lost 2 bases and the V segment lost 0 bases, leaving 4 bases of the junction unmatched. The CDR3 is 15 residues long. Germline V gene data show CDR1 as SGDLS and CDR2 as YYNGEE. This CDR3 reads CASSVEGSGAYEQYF. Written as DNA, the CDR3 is TGTGCCAGCAGCGTAGAGGGTAGCGGGGCCTACGAGCAGTACTTC.

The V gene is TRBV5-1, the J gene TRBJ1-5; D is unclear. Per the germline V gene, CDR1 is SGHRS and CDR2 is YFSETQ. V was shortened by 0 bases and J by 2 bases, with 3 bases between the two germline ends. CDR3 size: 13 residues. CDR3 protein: CASSLAGNQPQHF. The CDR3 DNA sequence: TGCGCCAGCAGCTTGGCTGGCAATCAGCCCCAGCATTTT.

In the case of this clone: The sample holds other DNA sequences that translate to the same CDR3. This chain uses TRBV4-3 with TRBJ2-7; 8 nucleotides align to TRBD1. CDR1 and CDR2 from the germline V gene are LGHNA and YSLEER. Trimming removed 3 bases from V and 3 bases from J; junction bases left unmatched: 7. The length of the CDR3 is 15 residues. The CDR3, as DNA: TGCGCCAGCAGCCATTCGGGGACAGGAGGCTACGAGCAGTACTTC. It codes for CASSHSGTGGYEQYF.

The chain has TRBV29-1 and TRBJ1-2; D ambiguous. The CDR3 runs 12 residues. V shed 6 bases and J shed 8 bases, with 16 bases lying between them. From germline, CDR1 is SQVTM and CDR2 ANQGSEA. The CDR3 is CSVYKGRGGYTF. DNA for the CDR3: TGCAGCGTATACAAGGGCCGAGGGGGCTACACCTTC.

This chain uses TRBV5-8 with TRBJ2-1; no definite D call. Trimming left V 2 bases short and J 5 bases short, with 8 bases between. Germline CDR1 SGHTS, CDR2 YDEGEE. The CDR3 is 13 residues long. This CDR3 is CASSFGENNEQFF. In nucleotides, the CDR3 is TGTGCCAGCAGCTTTGGAGAGAACAATGAGCAGTTCTTC.

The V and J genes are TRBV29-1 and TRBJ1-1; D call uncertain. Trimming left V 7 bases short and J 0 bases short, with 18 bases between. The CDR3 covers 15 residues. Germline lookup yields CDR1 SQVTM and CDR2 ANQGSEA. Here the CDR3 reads CSAQDQSGLNTEAFF. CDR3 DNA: TGCAGCGCCCAAGACCAGAGTGGGCTGAACACTGAAGCTTTCTTT.

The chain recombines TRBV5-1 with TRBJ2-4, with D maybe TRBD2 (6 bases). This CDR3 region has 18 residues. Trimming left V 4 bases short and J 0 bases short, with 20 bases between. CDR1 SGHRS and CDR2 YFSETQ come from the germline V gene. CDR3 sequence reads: CASSPGDGTPLAKNIQYF. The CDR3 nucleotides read TGCGCCAGCAGCCCGGGGGACGGGACCCCACTAGCCAAAAACATTCAGTACTTC. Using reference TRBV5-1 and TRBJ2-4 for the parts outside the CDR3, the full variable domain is KAGVTQTPRYLIKTRGQQVTLSCSPISGHRSVSWYQQTPGQGLQFLFEYFSETQRNKGNFPGRFSGRQFSNSRSEMNVSTLELGDSALYLCASSPGDGTPLAKNIQYFGAGTRLSVL.

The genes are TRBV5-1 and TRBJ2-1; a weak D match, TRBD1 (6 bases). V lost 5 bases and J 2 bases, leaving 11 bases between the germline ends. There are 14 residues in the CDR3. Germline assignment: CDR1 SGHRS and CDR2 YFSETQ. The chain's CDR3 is CASRTGQTYNEQFF. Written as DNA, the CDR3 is TGCGCCAGCAGGACGGGACAAACCTACAATGAGCAGTTCTTC.

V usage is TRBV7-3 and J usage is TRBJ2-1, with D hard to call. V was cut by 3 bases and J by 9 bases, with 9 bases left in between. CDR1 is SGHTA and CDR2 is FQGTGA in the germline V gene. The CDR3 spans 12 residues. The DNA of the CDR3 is TGTGCCAGCAGCTTTGGCCAGTCTGAGCAGTTCTTC. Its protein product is CASSFGQSEQFF.

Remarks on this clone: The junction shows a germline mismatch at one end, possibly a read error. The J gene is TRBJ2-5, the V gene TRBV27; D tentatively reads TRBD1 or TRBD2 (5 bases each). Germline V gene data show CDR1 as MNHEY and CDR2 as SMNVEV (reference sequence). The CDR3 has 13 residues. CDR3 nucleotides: TGTGCCAGCGGTTTGGGGGAGCGGGAGACCCAGTACTTC. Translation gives CASGLGERETQYF.

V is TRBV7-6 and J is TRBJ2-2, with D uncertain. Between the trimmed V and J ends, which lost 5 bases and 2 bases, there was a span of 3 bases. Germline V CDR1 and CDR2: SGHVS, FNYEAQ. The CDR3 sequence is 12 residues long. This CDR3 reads CASSLNTGELFF. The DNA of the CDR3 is TGTGCCAGCAGCCTTAACACCGGGGAGCTGTTTTTT.

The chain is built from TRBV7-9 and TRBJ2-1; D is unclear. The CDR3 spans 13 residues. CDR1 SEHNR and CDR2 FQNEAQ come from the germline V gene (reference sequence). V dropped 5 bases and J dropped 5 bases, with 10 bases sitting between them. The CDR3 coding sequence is TGTGCCAGCAGCCCAACTACTGACAATGAGCAGTTCTTC. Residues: CASSPTTDNEQFF.

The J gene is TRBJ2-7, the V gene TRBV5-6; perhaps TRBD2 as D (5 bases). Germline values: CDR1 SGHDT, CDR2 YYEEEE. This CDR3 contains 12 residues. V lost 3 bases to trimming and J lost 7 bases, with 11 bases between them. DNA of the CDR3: TGTGCCAGCAGCTCTGGAAGAGGGGAGCAGTACTTC. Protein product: CASSSGRGEQYF.

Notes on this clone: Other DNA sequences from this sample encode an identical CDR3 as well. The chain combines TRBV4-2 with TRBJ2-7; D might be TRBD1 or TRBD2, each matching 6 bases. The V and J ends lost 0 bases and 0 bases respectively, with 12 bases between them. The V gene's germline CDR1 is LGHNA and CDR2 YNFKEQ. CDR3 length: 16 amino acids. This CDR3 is CASSQESSGASYEQYF. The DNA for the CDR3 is TGTGCCAGCAGCCAAGAGTCTTCGGGGGCCTCCTACGAGCAGTACTTC.

The CDR3 coding sequence is TGTGCCAGCAGTTCGGGGGGTGATGAGCAGTTCTTC. This gives the protein CASSSGGDEQFF. The rearrangement joins TRBV6-5 to TRBJ2-1, with 7 bases matching TRBD2. CDR1 is MNHEY and CDR2 is SVGAGI in the germline V gene. V lost 4 bases to trimming and J lost 8 bases; unmatched junction nucleotides: 2. There are 12 residues in the CDR3.

CDR3 in amino acids: CASSPTGGTQYF. The CDR3 DNA follows: TGTGCCAGCAGTCCCACTGGGGGGACCCAGTACTTC. The chain has TRBV27 and TRBJ2-5; D may match TRBD1 or TRBD2 (5 bases each). Trimming pared 5 bases from V and 7 bases from J, leaving 11 bases between. This CDR3 region has 12 residues. The V gene's germline CDR1 is MNHEY and CDR2 SMNVEV (reference sequence).

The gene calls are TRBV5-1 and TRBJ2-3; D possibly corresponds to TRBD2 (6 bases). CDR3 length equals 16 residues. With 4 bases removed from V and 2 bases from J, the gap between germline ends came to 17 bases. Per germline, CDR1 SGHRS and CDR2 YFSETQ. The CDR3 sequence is CASSPEGAGNTDTQYF. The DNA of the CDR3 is TGCGCCAGCAGCCCGGAAGGGGCGGGGAACACAGATACGCAGTATTTT.

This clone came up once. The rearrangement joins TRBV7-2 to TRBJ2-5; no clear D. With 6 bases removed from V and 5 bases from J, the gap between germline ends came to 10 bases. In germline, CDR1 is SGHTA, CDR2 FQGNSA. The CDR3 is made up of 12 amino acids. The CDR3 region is CASRDRWETQYF. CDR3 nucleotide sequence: TGTGCCAGCAGAGATCGTTGGGAGACCCAGTACTTC.

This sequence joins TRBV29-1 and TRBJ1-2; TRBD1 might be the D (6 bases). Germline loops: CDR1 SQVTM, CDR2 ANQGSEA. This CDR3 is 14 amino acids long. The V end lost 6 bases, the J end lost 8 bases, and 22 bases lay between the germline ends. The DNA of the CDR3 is TGCAGCGTCGACACGCTGGACAGAGGGGAGGGCTACACCTTC. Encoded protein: CSVDTLDRGEGYTF.

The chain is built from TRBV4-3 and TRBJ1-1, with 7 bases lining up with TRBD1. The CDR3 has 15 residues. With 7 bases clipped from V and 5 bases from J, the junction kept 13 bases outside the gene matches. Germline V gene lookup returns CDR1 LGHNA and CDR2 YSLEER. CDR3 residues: CASTEVRGGGTEAFF. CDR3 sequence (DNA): TGCGCCAGCACCGAAGTCAGGGGGGGAGGAACTGAAGCTTTCTTT.

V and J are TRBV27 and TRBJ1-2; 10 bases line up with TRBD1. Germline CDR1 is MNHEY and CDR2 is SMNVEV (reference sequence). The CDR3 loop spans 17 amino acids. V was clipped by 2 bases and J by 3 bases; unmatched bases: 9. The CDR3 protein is CASSLGAETGGHYGYTF. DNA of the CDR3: TGTGCCAGCAGTTTAGGAGCCGAGACAGGGGGCCACTATGGCTACACCTTC.

The CDR3, as DNA: TGTGCCAGCATCCTTATAGCGGGGGGGTACAATGAGCAGTTCTTC. It translates to CASILIAGGYNEQFF. The chain couples TRBV7-8 to TRBJ2-1, with 11 positions matching TRBD2. This CDR3 has 15 residues. CDR1 is SGHVS, CDR2 FQNEAQ, per germline. Losses at the gene ends were 7 bases for V and 4 bases for J; bases not matched to a gene: 6.

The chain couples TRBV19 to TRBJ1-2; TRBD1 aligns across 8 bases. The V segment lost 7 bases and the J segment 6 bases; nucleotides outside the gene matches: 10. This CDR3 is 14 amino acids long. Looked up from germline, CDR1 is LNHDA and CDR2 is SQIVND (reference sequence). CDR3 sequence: CASTDDRGPHGYTF. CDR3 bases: TGTGCCAGTACCGACGACAGGGGCCCCCATGGCTACACCTTC.

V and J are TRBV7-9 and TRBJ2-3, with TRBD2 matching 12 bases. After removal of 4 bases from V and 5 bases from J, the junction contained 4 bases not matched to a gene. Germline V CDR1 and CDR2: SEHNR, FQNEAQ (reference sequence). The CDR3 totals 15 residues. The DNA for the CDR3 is TGTGCCAGCAGCTGGACTAGCGGGGTGAAAGATACGCAGTATTTT. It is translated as CASSWTSGVKDTQYF.

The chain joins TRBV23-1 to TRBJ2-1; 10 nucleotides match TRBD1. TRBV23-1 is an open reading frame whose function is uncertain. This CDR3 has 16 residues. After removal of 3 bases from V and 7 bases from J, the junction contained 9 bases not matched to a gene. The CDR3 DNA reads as TGCGCCAGCAGTCATCACCGGGACAGGGGAAAGAATGAGCAGTTCTTC. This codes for CASSHHRDRGKNEQFF.